Listed below are T cell receptor beta chains from one sample, sequenced in a study of post-analysis software for immune sequencing data. Using its own MiXCR run on the PCR reads, TCRdb lists one record per CDR3 protein. The sample holds a few hundred thousand distinct CDR3 sequences; around 34% are singletons and the top ten take less than 6%. The sample consisted of blood. The receptors stem from a girl aged 5 to 17 with multiple sclerosis. The CDR3 runs from the conserved cysteine through the conserved F or W. The order of the fields is D gene, V gene, clone size, J gene, CDR3 protein, CDR3 DNA. D genes are given only for firm matches. Size is stated for part of the rows, as once, few or many counts, or as a class when the clone is expanded.

.	TRBV28	many	TRBJ1-2	CASSDRIYGYTF	TGTGCCAGCAGTGACAGGATCTATGGCTACACCTTC
.	TRBV20-1	.	TRBJ1-2	CSASREEGGNYGYTF	TGCAGTGCTTCCCGGGAGGAGGGAGGGAACTATGGCTACACCTTC
.	TRBV28	.	TRBJ1-6	CASSLSPGVSSPLHF	TGTGCCAGCAGTTTATCTCCAGGGGTGAGTTCACCCCTCCACTTT
.	TRBV12-3/TRBV12-4	many	TRBJ1-2	CASTESGKGGGGYGYTF	TGTGCCAGCACCGAGTCTGGGAAAGGTGGGGGAGGCTATGGCTACACCTTC
.	TRBV15	once	TRBJ2-7	CATSLTGLYEQYF	TGTGCCACCAGCTTGACAGGCCTCTACGAGCAGTACTTC
TRBD1	TRBV19	.	TRBJ1-2	CASVDRGTYGYTF	TGTGCCAGTGTGGACAGGGGGACCTATGGCTACACCTTC
TRBD1	TRBV5-5	many	TRBJ2-1	CASSGGQGANEQFF	TGTGCCAGCAGCGGAGGACAGGGGGCGAATGAGCAGTTCTTC
.	TRBV20-1	.	TRBJ1-5	CSAGGFGGNQPQHF	TGCAGTGCCGGGGGGTTTGGGGGTAATCAGCCCCAGCATTTT
TRBD1	TRBV7-2	.	TRBJ2-5	CASSTQTGVGETQYF	TGTGCCAGCAGCACCCAGACAGGGGTAGGGGAGACCCAGTACTTC
.	TRBV7-2	few	TRBJ2-5	CASTHPYQETQYF	TGTGCCAGCACCCACCCGTACCAAGAGACCCAGTACTTC
TRBD2	TRBV7-2	many	TRBJ2-1	CASSLAGSGSYEQFF	TGTGCCAGCAGCTTAGCTGGTAGCGGGAGTTACGAGCAGTTCTTC
TRBD1	TRBV28	few	TRBJ1-2	CASRLVGQGYGYTF	TGTGCCAGCAGGTTAGTGGGACAGGGATATGGCTACACCTTC
TRBD2	TRBV20-1	few	TRBJ2-5	CSARLAGGPGEQYF	TGCAGTGCTCGTCTAGCGGGAGGGCCTGGTGAGCAGTACTTC
TRBD1	TRBV7-9	few	TRBJ1-6	CASSLSSGTGFSPLHF	TGTGCCAGCAGCCTCTCTTCCGGGACAGGGTTTTCACCCCTCCACTTT
TRBD1	TRBV6-6	many	TRBJ1-2	CASSYRQGDGYTF	TGTGCCAGCAGTTACAGACAGGGGGACGGCTACACCTTC
TRBD2	TRBV9	.	TRBJ2-5	CASSLSATSGRQTQYF	TGTGCCAGCAGCCTATCGGCCACTAGCGGGAGGCAGACCCAGTACTTC
.	TRBV10-3	many	TRBJ1-1	CAITGTSWGEGTEAFF	TGTGCCATCACCGGGACGTCTTGGGGTGAGGGCACTGAAGCTTTCTTT
.	TRBV5-1	few	TRBJ2-2	CASSSGGGPNTGELFF	TGCGCCAGCAGCTCGGGCGGGGGCCCGAACACCGGGGAGCTGTTTTTT
.	TRBV15	many	TRBJ2-3	CATSRRDSEDTQYF	TGTGCCACCAGCAGGCGGGACTCCGAAGATACGCAGTATTTT
TRBD2	TRBV24-1	many	TRBJ2-3	CATSDPQLRLAGTDTQYF	TGTGCCACCAGTGATCCGCAGCTGCGACTAGCGGGCACAGATACGCAGTATTTT
.	TRBV11-2	once	TRBJ2-1	CASSLQRVGGKNNEQFF	TGTGCCAGCAGCTTACAGCGTGTCGGAGGGAAAAACAATGAGCAGTTCTTC
TRBD1	TRBV6-6	.	TRBJ1-3	CASSYVTGASGNTIYF	TGTGCCAGCAGTTACGTTACAGGGGCCTCTGGAAACACCATATATTTT
.	TRBV20-1	.	TRBJ2-7	CSARSAGPYEQYF	TGCAGTGCTAGGTCCGCAGGGCCATACGAGCAGTACTTC
TRBD2	TRBV11-2	.	TRBJ2-1	CASSLAGVKVNEQFF	TGTGCCAGCAGCCTAGCGGGAGTAAAGGTCAATGAGCAGTTCTTC
.	TRBV20-1	many	TRBJ2-5	CSANAGQLNSETQYF	TGCAGTGCGAATGCGGGACAGTTGAACTCTGAGACCCAGTACTTC
TRBD2	TRBV20-1	many	TRBJ2-1	CSARAGGSVFF	TGCAGTGCTAGGGCGGGGGGGAGTGTGTTCTTC
.	TRBV6-2/TRBV6-3	many	TRBJ2-5	CASSLARLRETQYF	TGTGCCAGCAGTTTAGCAAGGCTTAGGGAGACCCAGTACTTC
.	TRBV9	many	TRBJ1-6	CASSGHTSNSPLHF	TGTGCCAGCAGCGGTCACACCAGCAATTCACCCCTCCACTTT